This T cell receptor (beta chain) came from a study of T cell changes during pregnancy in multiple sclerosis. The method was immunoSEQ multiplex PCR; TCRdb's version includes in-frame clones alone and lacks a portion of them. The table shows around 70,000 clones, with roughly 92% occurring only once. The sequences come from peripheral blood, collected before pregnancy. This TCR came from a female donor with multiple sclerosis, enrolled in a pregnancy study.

The CDR3 here is CASSAHPGTADGYTF. The CDR3 nucleotides are TGTGCCAGCAGTGCCCATCCTGGGACAGCCGATGGCTACACCTTC. The chain links TRBV6-4 to TRBJ1-2; 7 nucleotides agree with TRBD1. The V gene's germline CDR1 is MRHNA and CDR2 SNTAGT. There are 15 residues in the CDR3. V lost 4 bases and J lost 6; bases outside the gene matches: 11.